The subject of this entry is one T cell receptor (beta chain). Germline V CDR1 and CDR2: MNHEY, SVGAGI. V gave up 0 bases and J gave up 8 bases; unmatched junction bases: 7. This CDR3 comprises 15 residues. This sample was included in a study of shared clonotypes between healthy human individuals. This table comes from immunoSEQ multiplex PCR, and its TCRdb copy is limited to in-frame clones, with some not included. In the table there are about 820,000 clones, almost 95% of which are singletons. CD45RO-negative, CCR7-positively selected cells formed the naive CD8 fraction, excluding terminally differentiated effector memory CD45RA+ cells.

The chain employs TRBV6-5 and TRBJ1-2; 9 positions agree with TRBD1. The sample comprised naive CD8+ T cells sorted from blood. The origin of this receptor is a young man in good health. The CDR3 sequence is CASSYSNRGLWGYTF. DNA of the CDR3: TGTGCCAGCAGTTACTCGAACAGGGGGCTTTGGGGCTACACCTTC.